One and the same sample provided the 20 T cell receptor beta chains below, sequenced in a study of PD-1 blockade in classical Hodgkin lymphoma. Profiled with immunoSEQ multiplex PCR; TCRdb holds only in-frame clones, not every one. Among roughly 39,000 clones, over 65% were seen once, and the ten largest hold 9.8%. The time point denotes: cycle 4 day 1 (C4D1), after more than five weeks of nivolumab. Every single patient, without exception, relapsed after autologous stem cell transplantation, and brentuximab vedotin exposure varied. The sample here was peripheral blood mononuclear cells (PBMCs), taken before the fourth cycle of nivolumab. The receptors originated from a human donor with classical Hodgkin lymphoma.

In its sample, this clone was seen a few times. The chain couples TRBV25-1 to TRBJ1-6, with 7 bases identical to TRBD1. Germline CDR1 reads MGHDK; CDR2 reads SYGVNS. V trimming: 5 bases; J trimming: 10 bases; junction bases outside the gene matches: 11. The CDR3 consists of 15 residues. The CDR3 region has the DNA TGTGCCAGCAGTCCCCCAGCAGGGGGGACCTCACCCCTCCACTTT. Encoded protein: CASSPPAGGTSPLHF. Looking up the rest from reference TRBV25-1 and TRBJ1-6 gives the full variable domain: EADIYQTPRYLVIGTGKKITLECSQTMGHDKMYWYQQDPGMELHLIHYSYGVNSTEKGDLSSESTVSRIRTEHFPLTLESARPSHTSQYLCASSPPAGGTSPLHFGNGTRLTVT.

The rearrangement joins TRBV14 to TRBJ1-1, with no clear D. CDR1 and CDR2 from the germline V gene are SGHDN and FVKESK. This CDR3 region has 13 residues. With 4 bases removed from V and 4 bases from J, the gap between germline ends came to 10 bases. CDR3 sequence: CASSPHPSTEAFF. CDR3 DNA: TGTGCCAGCAGCCCTCATCCGTCCACTGAAGCTTTCTTT.

This chain connects TRBV30 to TRBJ1-3, with D possibly matching TRBD1 (6 bases). This CDR3 is 13 amino acids long. V shed 3 bases and J shed 2 bases, with 8 bases lying between them. CDR1 and CDR2 from the germline V gene are GTSNPN and SVGIG (reference sequence). CDR3 sequence reads: CAWRRTAGNTIYF. The DNA of the CDR3 is TGTGCCTGGAGACGGACAGCTGGAAACACCATATATTTT.

The chain recombines TRBV4-3 with TRBJ1-2, with D uncertain. The CDR3 has 15 amino acids. Trimming pared 1 base from V and 5 bases from J, leaving 14 bases between. The germline V gene encodes CDR1 LGHNA and CDR2 YSLEER. The CDR3 spells CASSQAASGGYGYTF. The CDR3 DNA reads TGCGCCAGCAGCCAAGCCGCATCTGGTGGATATGGCTACACCTTC.

This clone was counted only a few times. The gene calls are TRBV18 and TRBJ2-1; 7 nucleotides agree with TRBD2. Trimming took 0 bases from V and 3 from J; bases not matched to a gene: 2. CDR3 length equals 15 residues. Germline assignment: CDR1 KGHSH and CDR2 LQKENI. The CDR3 protein is CASSPPTSRYNEQFF. DNA of the CDR3: TGTGCCAGCTCACCACCGACTAGCCGCTACAATGAGCAGTTCTTC.

The chain combines TRBV10-3 with TRBJ1-5; TRBD1 is a possible D gene (6 bases). The ends were cut back, 3 bases at V and 2 bases at J, with 17 bases in the middle. Germline V gene lookup returns CDR1 ENHRY and CDR2 SYGVKD. The CDR3 spans 17 residues. The CDR3 DNA is TGTGCCATCAGTGACCCGAAGGGGGGGGAAGGCAATCAGCCCCAGCATTTT. Translated, it gives CAISDPKGGEGNQPQHF.

The chain couples TRBV25-1 to TRBJ1-6; D ambiguous. The V and J ends lost 3 bases and 5 bases respectively, with 14 bases between them. This CDR3 region has 16 residues. CDR1 and CDR2 (germline): MGHDK, SYGVNS. CDR3 nucleotides: TGTGCCAGCAGTGAGCTCCTTGGCCCTAATAATTCACCCCTCCACTTT. Its protein product is CASSELLGPNNSPLHF.

A single count supports this clone. The CDR3, as DNA: TGCGCCAGCAGCTTGGGCGTAGGGGAGCAGTTCTTC. It translates to CASSLGVGEQFF. V is TRBV5-1 and J is TRBJ2-1; D is ambiguous. Trimming shortened V by 0 bases and J by 10 bases, and 8 bases separated the two germline ends. Germline CDR1 is SGHRS and CDR2 is YFSETQ. This CDR3 contains 12 residues.

The chain combines TRBV14 with TRBJ1-2; D might be TRBD1 (6 bases). The CDR3 spans 14 residues. Germline V CDR1 and CDR2: SGHDN, FVKESK. Trimming took off 5 bases at V and 4 bases at J, with 14 bases between the two ends. CDR3 amino acids: CASSTPLQGYGYTF. CDR3 coding DNA: TGTGCCAGCAGCACCCCTTTACAGGGCTATGGCTACACCTTC. Variable domain in full (rest from reference TRBV14 and TRBJ1-2): EAGVTQFPSHSVIEKGQTVTLRCDPISGHDNLYWYRRVMGKEIKFLLHFVKESKQDESGMPNNRFLAERTGGTYSTLKVQPAELEDSGVYFCASSTPLQGYGYTFGSGTRLTVV.

The DNA for the CDR3 is TGTGCCATCAGTGATCCTGGAACAGGGTTGGCCGAAGAGACCCAGTACTTC. Protein sequence: CAISDPGTGLAEETQYF. V and J are TRBV10-3 and TRBJ2-5; weak D call: TRBD1 (6 bases). Deletions cut 3 bases from V and 3 bases from J, with 20 bases between. This CDR3 comprises 17 residues. Germline values: CDR1 ENHRY, CDR2 SYGVKD.

The V call is TRBV30, the J call TRBJ1-3; D is ambiguous. CDR3 length: 12 residues. CDR1 and CDR2 from the germline V gene are GTSNPN and SVGIG (reference sequence). The V end was cut by 1 base, the J end by 0 bases, with 1 base between. CDR3 DNA sequence: TGTGCCTGGAGTGACTCTGGAAACACCATATATTTT. Translating it yields CAWSDSGNTIYF.

The genes are TRBV2 and TRBJ1-3; 9 bases are a match to TRBD1. The CDR3 sequence is 14 residues long. With 10 bases clipped from V and 3 bases from J, the junction kept 7 bases outside the gene matches. Germline assignment: CDR1 SNHLY and CDR2 FYNNEI. The CDR3 protein is CATPGQGGGNTIYF. CDR3 nucleotides: TGTGCCACCCCGGGACAGGGCGGTGGAAACACCATATATTTT. Full variable domain (rest looked up from reference TRBV2 and TRBJ1-3): EPEVTQTPSHQVTQMGQEVILRCVPISNHLYFYWYRQILGQKVEFLVSFYNNEISEKSEIFDDQFSVERPDGSNFTLKIRSTKLEDSAMYFCATPGQGGGNTIYFGEGSWLTVV.

This chain joins TRBV7-2 and TRBJ1-2, with a weak D call TRBD1 (6 bases). The V and J ends lost 5 bases and 4 bases respectively, with 23 bases between them. Germline V CDR1 and CDR2: SGHTA, FQGNSA. The CDR3 loop spans 17 amino acids. The chain's CDR3 is CASSDTRLGQFVYGYTF. In DNA, the CDR3 is TGTGCCAGCAGCGACACGAGACTAGGACAGTTTGTCTATGGCTACACCTTC.

The chain carries TRBV6-1 and TRBJ2-7, with D tentatively TRBD2 (6 bases). CDR1 and CDR2 (germline): MNHNS, SASEGT. V was pared by 4 bases and J by 2 bases, with 21 bases between. CDR3 size: 17 residues. The CDR3 reads CASSALSGGPFPYEQYF. The DNA of the CDR3 is TGTGCCAGCAGTGCATTAAGCGGAGGGCCCTTTCCCTACGAGCAGTACTTC.

This chain uses TRBV5-1 with TRBJ1-1, with TRBD1 matching over 8 bases. The CDR3 sequence is 16 residues long. The junction had 8 bases not matched to a gene; V was cut back by 4 bases and J by 0 bases. CDR1 is SGHRS, CDR2 YFSETQ, per germline. This CDR3 is CASSDGTGIMNTEAFF. The CDR3 DNA reads TGCGCCAGCAGCGACGGGACAGGAATCATGAACACTGAAGCTTTCTTT.

Here the CDR3 reads CASSLPQETQYF. As DNA, the CDR3 is TGTGCCAGCAGCTTACCCCAAGAGACCCAGTACTTC. The genes are TRBV7-6 and TRBJ2-5; D unclear. This CDR3 has 12 amino acids. V lost 2 bases and J 1 base, leaving 2 bases between the germline ends. From germline, CDR1 is SGHVS and CDR2 FNYEAQ.

This sequence joins TRBV5-4 and TRBJ2-5, with 7 bases identical to TRBD2. Germline loops: CDR1 SGHNT, CDR2 YYREEE (reference sequence). The CDR3 runs to 16 residues. V was pared by 6 bases and J by 5 bases, with 16 bases of the junction left unmatched. CDR3 in DNA: TGTGCCAGCATCAATGGGGAGGGAAGGGGTCTGGAGACCCAGTACTTC. Protein product: CASINGEGRGLETQYF. Looking up the rest from reference TRBV5-4 and TRBJ2-5 gives the full variable domain: ETGVTQSPTHLIKTRGQQVTLRCSSQSGHNTVSWYQQALGQGPQFIFQYYREEENGRGNFPPRFSGLQFPNYSSELNVNALELDDSALYLCASINGEGRGLETQYFGPGTRLLVL.

The chain couples TRBV5-6 to TRBJ1-2; D call uncertain. The CDR3 extends over 14 amino acids. The germline V and J ends were trimmed by 4 bases and 4 bases, with 14 bases remaining between them. Germline-derived CDR1 and CDR2 are SGHDT and YYEEEE. CDR3 in amino acids: CASSLGLIPYGYTF. The CDR3 DNA sequence: TGTGCCAGCAGCCTCGGACTAATTCCCTATGGCTACACCTTC.

The chain joins TRBV5-5 to TRBJ2-3, with D hard to call. Deletions cut 1 base from V and 0 bases from J, with 3 bases between. The CDR3 runs 13 residues. In germline, CDR1 is SGHKS, CDR2 YYEKEE (reference sequence). CDR3 region: CASSLPSTDTQYF. In nucleotides, the CDR3 is TGTGCCAGCAGCTTGCCTAGCACAGATACGCAGTATTTT.

The table lists this clone with a count of one. This sequence joins TRBV27 and TRBJ2-5; 11 bases fit TRBD2. J lost 4 bases, V lost 4 bases, and 5 bases had no gene match. Germline V CDR1 and CDR2: MNHEY, SMNVEV (reference sequence). The CDR3 is made up of 15 amino acids. The CDR3 region has the DNA TGTGCCAGCAGTTACTCCGGGACTAGCGGAGAGACCCAGTACTTC. It encodes CASSYSGTSGETQYF.